These T cell receptor beta chains were read from a single sample in a study of a mutant IDH1 vaccine in newly diagnosed glioma. Their target antigens are unknown. The method was immunoSEQ multiplex PCR; TCRdb's version includes in-frame clones alone and lacks a portion of them. The sample shows more than 35,000 clones, 80% to 90% of them seen only once. Material: PBMCs, obtained from a glioma patient whose treatment included an IDH1 peptide vaccine. The receptor source for this set is a man aged 35-49 years with glioma. CDR3s include the opening cysteine and the closing phenylalanine or tryptophan. A D gene is named only where the DNA matches it firmly.

j_gene,v_gene,d_gene,CDR3aa,CDR3nt
TRBJ2-7,TRBV4-3,TRBD1,CASSQGRGPYEQYF,TGCGCCAGCAGCCAAGGAAGGGGGCCCTACGAGCAGTACTTC
TRBJ2-7,TRBV5-4,.,CASSQVDSYEQYF,TGTGCCAGCAGCCAAGTGGACTCCTACGAGCAGTACTTC
TRBJ1-5,TRBV6-1,.,CASSENQPQHF,TGTGCCAGCAGTGAAAACCAGCCCCAGCATTTT
TRBJ2-3,TRBV4-3,TRBD1,CASSQETGLTDTQYF,TGCGCCAGCAGCCAAGAGACAGGGCTCACAGATACGCAGTATTTT
TRBJ1-3,TRBV11-2,.,CASSLSSQGLTGNTIYF,TGTGCCAGCAGCTTAAGTAGTCAGGGGCTCACTGGAAACACCATATATTTT
TRBJ2-2,TRBV5-1,.,CASRRDNTGELFF,TGCGCCAGCAGGAGGGATAACACCGGGGAGCTGTTTTTT
TRBJ1-1,TRBV18,.,CASSPGMNTEAFF,TGTGCCAGCTCACCAGGTATGAACACTGAAGCTTTCTTT
TRBJ1-5,TRBV30,.,CAWSAGGAGRQPQHF,TGTGCCTGGAGTGCGGGAGGGGCTGGTAGGCAGCCCCAGCATTTT
TRBJ1-5,TRBV7-2,.,CASSRPGTGQPQHF,TGTGCCAGCAGTCGTCCAGGGACCGGTCAGCCCCAGCATTTT
TRBJ2-1,TRBV7-9,.,CASSLAESNEQFF,TGTGCCAGCAGCTTAGCGGAAAGCAATGAGCAGTTCTTC
TRBJ1-2,TRBV10-3,TRBD1,CAISMDRTYGYTF,TGTGCCATCAGTATGGACAGGACCTATGGCTACACCTTC